These 21 T cell receptor beta chains were sequenced from one sample in a study of regulatory T cells in long-lasting Graves disease. TCR beta libraries were built with iRepertoire HTBI primers and Arm-PCR of CDR3 regions. A single record per CDR3 protein comes from TCRdb applying MiXCR to the multiplex PCR reads. This sample has hundreds of thousands of distinct CDR3 sequences; less than 25% occur once, and the top ten carry about 8.3%. Time point described: persistent/refractory GD, antithyroid drugs over 5 years with positive TRAb. RNA isolated from PBMCs was used to make the TCR library. This specimen was peripheral blood mononuclear cells (PBMCs), taken when the disease was refractory, from a patient treated with antithyroid drugs. The receptors were sampled from a female donor with Graves disease.

In its sample, this clonotype was seen many times. This chain uses TRBV28 with TRBJ2-7; perhaps TRBD2 as D (7 bases). V lost 6 bases and J 6 bases, leaving 18 bases between the germline ends. Looked up from germline, CDR1 is MDHEN and CDR2 is SYDVKM. The CDR3 covers 14 residues. CDR3 in DNA: TGTGCCAGCAGGGTATACAGGGAGGGCCTCGAGCAGTACTTC. It encodes CASRVYREGLEQYF.

In this sample, this clonotype turned up many times. This rearrangement joins TRBV12-3 or TRBV12-4 to TRBJ1-1; D gene uncertain. The CDR3 contains 13 residues. Trimming left V 7 bases short and J 1 base short, with 10 bases between. The CDR3 DNA is TGTGCCAGCACCCTAAAGGGGAACACTGAAGCTTTCTTT. Translating it yields CASTLKGNTEAFF.

This clonotype appeared a single time. The V call is TRBV15, the J call TRBJ2-4; D is undetermined. The CDR3 has 17 residues. Trimming took 1 base from V and 0 from J, leaving 13 bases between them. Germline assignment: CDR1 LNHNV and CDR2 YYDKDF (reference sequence). DNA for the CDR3: TGTGCCACCAGCAGAGCAGTAGCAGCTCTAGCCAAAAACATTCAGTACTTC. The encoded protein is CATSRAVAALAKNIQYF.

This clonotype was observed many times. J is TRBJ1-6 and V is TRBV7-9, with 9 bases identical to TRBD1. Trimming at V came to 1 base and at J to 9 bases, leaving 7 bases not matched to a gene. The CDR3 has 16 amino acids. Germline CDR1 is SEHNR and CDR2 is FQNEAQ (reference sequence). The chain's CDR3 is CASSLDTGTGPSPLHF. The CDR3 DNA is TGTGCCAGCAGCTTAGACACCGGGACAGGGCCTTCACCCCTCCACTTT.

This clonotype has a count of ten or more. The rearrangement joins TRBV29-1 to TRBJ1-2; no clear D gene. This CDR3 contains 11 residues. The V gene lost 4 bases and the J gene lost 4 bases, with 7 bases spanning the gap. The germline V gene encodes CDR1 SQVTM and CDR2 ANQGSEA. This CDR3 is CSVGSGYGYTF. The CDR3 bases are TGCAGCGTTGGTTCTGGCTATGGCTACACCTTC. The whole variable domain, remainder taken from reference TRBV29-1 and TRBJ1-2, is SAVISQKPSRDICQRGTSLTIQCQVDSQVTMMFWYRQQPGQSLTLIATANQGSEATYESGFVIDKFPISRPNLTFSTLTVSNMSPEDSSIYLCSVGSGYGYTFGSGTRLTVV.

Many counts were recorded for this clonotype. The chain joins TRBV20-1 to TRBJ1-2; D unresolved. The germline V gene has CDR1 DFQATT and CDR2 SNEGSKA (reference sequence). The CDR3 length is 14 residues. V gave up 6 bases and J gave up 4 bases, with 18 bases separating them. The CDR3 sequence: CSALIEEGFYGYTF. The CDR3 DNA sequence: TGCAGTGCCCTCATCGAGGAGGGTTTCTATGGCTACACCTTC.

The chain has TRBV6-5 and TRBJ2-2, with TRBD2 matching over 8 bases. The CDR3 consists of 18 residues. The V gene end was trimmed by 0 bases and the J gene end by 6 bases; junction bases not matched to a gene: 12. Germline V gene lookup returns CDR1 MNHEY and CDR2 SVGAGI. This CDR3 is CASSYSTLAGGPAGELFF. CDR3 bases: TGTGCCAGCAGTTACTCGACACTCGCGGGAGGACCGGCCGGGGAGCTGTTTTTT.

This clonotype was observed once. A read error may be the cause here, since a much bigger clone is one base away. This sequence joins TRBV27 and TRBJ1-4; maybe TRBD1 (5 bases). The V gene lost 5 bases and the J gene lost 8 bases, with 18 bases spanning the gap. The germline V gene has CDR1 MNHEY and CDR2 SMNVEV (reference sequence). The CDR3 has 15 amino acids. For the CDR3, the DNA is TGTGCCAGCAGTCTTCAGGGATCGGTATACGAAAAACTGTTTTTT. The encoded protein is CASSLQGSVYEKLFF.

The chain recombines TRBV5-4 with TRBJ1-1, with 9 bases fitting TRBD1. After removal of 4 bases from V and 5 bases from J, the junction contained 9 bases not matched to a gene. CDR3 length equals 15 residues. CDR1 and CDR2 (germline): SGHNT, YYREEE (reference sequence). CDR3 coding DNA: TGTGCCAGCAGCATAACAGGGGGCCGGGATACTGAAGCTTTCTTT. Translated, it gives CASSITGGRDTEAFF.

The chain joins TRBV19 to TRBJ1-5; a possible D gene is TRBD1 (6 bases). The CDR3 sequence is 18 residues long. Germline V gene lookup returns CDR1 LNHDA and CDR2 SQIVND (reference sequence). Trimming took 7 bases from V and 7 from J, leaving 29 bases between them. The CDR3: CASTPGPTIGGFGQPQHF. CDR3 DNA sequence: TGTGCCAGTACCCCGGGCCCTACCATAGGGGGTTTCGGGCAGCCCCAGCATTTT. Supplemented by reference TRBV19 and TRBJ1-5, the full variable domain reads DGGITQSPKYLFRKEGQNVTLSCEQNLNHDAMYWYRQDPGQGLRLIYYSQIVNDFQKGDIAEGYSVSREKKESFPLTVTSAQKNPTAFYLCASTPGPTIGGFGQPQHFGDGTRLSIL.

This clonotype occurred a few times. The gene calls are TRBV14 and TRBJ2-7; 7 bases line up with TRBD1. The CDR3 runs 13 residues. Germline CDR1 and CDR2: SGHDN and FVKESK. After removal of 11 bases from V and 1 base from J, the junction contained 8 bases not matched to a gene. Written as DNA, the CDR3 is TGTGCCCCCCCCGGACAGGATTCCTACGAGCAGTACTTC. Amino acids: CAPPGQDSYEQYF.

Concerning this clonotype: A much larger clone lies one base from this, so it may be a read error. The chain carries TRBV12-3 or TRBV12-4 and TRBJ2-5; D not certain. CDR3 size: 13 residues. The CDR3 region is CASSFGIGETQHF. The CDR3 region has the DNA TGTGCCAGCAGTTTCGGTATCGGAGAGACCCAGCACTTC.

Notes on this clonotype: The CDR3 carries no conserved terminal phenylalanine or tryptophan, so it likely arises from a read error. The DNA is omitted, as the CDR3 cannot be located on it reliably, and the CDR3 follows TCRdb's listing. J is TRBJ2-7 and V is TRBV5-1. The germline gives CDR1 SGHRS, CDR2 YFSETQ. Counting both end residues, the CDR3 totals 8 amino acids. CDR3 in amino acids: CASSSEYI.

Comment on this clonotype: It may be a read error: a sequence one base away is much more abundant. This chain uses TRBV6-4 with TRBJ2-7, with D tentatively TRBD2 (6 bases). Germline assignment: CDR1 MRHNA and CDR2 SNTAGT. The CDR3 extends over 13 amino acids. With 7 bases removed from V and 6 bases from J, the gap between germline ends came to 16 bases. CDR3 in DNA: TGTGCCAGCACCTGGGGGGATCCGAGCGAGCAGTACTTC. This codes for CASTWGDPSEQYF.

This clonotype was detected ten times or more. The genes are TRBV7-8 and TRBJ2-7, with a weak D call TRBD1 (6 bases). The V end was cut by 4 bases, the J end by 0 bases, with 16 bases between. Germline CDR1 and CDR2: SGHVS and FQNEAQ. There are 16 residues in the CDR3. Here the CDR3 DNA reads TGTGCCAGCAGCTCGGACCGGGACATTTACTCCTACGAGCAGTACTTC. Encoded protein: CASSSDRDIYSYEQYF.

The sample holds many counts of this clonotype. CDR3 amino acids: CAWLKSRASPNYGYTF. The CDR3 DNA is TGTGCCTGGCTCAAGTCCCGGGCGAGCCCCAACTATGGCTACACCTTC. The V gene is TRBV30, the J gene TRBJ1-2; no firm D call. V was cut by 5 bases and J by 2 bases, with 21 bases left in between. The CDR3 length is 16 residues. The germline V gene encodes CDR1 GTSNPN and CDR2 SVGIG (reference sequence).

This clonotype was seen a few times. The V and J genes are TRBV5-1 and TRBJ2-7, with D unresolved. V was clipped by 0 bases and J by 7 bases, with 11 bases between them. Germline CDR1 reads SGHRS; CDR2 reads YFSETQ. The CDR3 totals 13 residues. The CDR3 reads CASSLGEPWEQYF. The CDR3 nucleotides are TGCGCCAGCAGCTTGGGCGAACCGTGGGAGCAGTACTTC.

This clonotype was found many times. The chain combines TRBV27 with TRBJ1-1, with D unresolved. The CDR3 has 14 residues. The germline CDR1 and CDR2 sequences are MNHEY and SMNVEV (reference sequence). Trimming cost V 4 bases and J 5 bases, with 14 bases left between them. The CDR3 loop reads CASSSPGWETEAFF. The DNA of the CDR3 is TGTGCCAGCAGTTCACCGGGGTGGGAAACTGAAGCTTTCTTT.

This chain connects TRBV29-1 to TRBJ2-1; 8 positions agree with TRBD1. Germline loops: CDR1 SQVTM, CDR2 ANQGSEA. The CDR3 runs to 12 residues. With 6 bases clipped from V and 4 bases from J, the junction kept 2 bases outside the gene matches. The CDR3 sequence: CSVRTGYNEQFF. CDR3 nucleotides: TGCAGCGTGAGGACAGGGTACAATGAGCAGTTCTTC.

In its sample, this clonotype was seen many times. This chain connects TRBV6-1 to TRBJ2-5; TRBD2 matches 9 bases. Germline V gene data show CDR1 as MNHNS and CDR2 as SASEGT. The CDR3 runs to 15 residues. With V trimmed by 6 bases and J by 5 bases, 10 bases remained unmatched. The CDR3 DNA sequence: TGTGCCAGCAGCCCGGCGGGAGGGCCCATGGAGACCCAGTACTTC. Amino acids: CASSPAGGPMETQYF.

This clonotype was counted only a few times. The chain links TRBV9 to TRBJ2-7; D unclear. CDR1 SGDLS and CDR2 YYNGEE come from the germline V gene. This CDR3 comprises 13 residues. V dropped 4 bases and J dropped 2 bases, with 10 bases sitting between them. CDR3 nucleotide sequence: TGTGCCAGCAGCAATAGCCGAACCTACGAGCAGTACTTC. Protein sequence: CASSNSRTYEQYF. The full variable domain, rest sourced from reference TRBV9 and TRBJ2-7, is DSGVTQTPKHLITATGQRVTLRCSPRSGDLSVYWYQQSLDQGLQFLIQYYNGEERAKGNILERFSAQQFPDLHSELNLSSLELGDSALYFCASSNSRTYEQYFGPGTRLTVT.